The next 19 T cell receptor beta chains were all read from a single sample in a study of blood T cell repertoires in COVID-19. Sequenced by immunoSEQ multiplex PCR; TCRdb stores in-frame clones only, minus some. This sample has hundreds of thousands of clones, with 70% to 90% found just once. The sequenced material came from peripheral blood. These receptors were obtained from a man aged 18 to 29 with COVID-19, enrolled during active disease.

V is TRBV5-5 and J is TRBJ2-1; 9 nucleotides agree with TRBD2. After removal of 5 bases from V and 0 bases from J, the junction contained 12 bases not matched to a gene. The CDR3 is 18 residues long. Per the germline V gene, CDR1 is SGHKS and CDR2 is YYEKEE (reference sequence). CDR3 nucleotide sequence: TGTGCCAGCAGGACTAGACTAGCGGAATTGAGCTCCTACAATGAGCAGTTCTTC. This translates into CASRTRLAELSSYNEQFF.

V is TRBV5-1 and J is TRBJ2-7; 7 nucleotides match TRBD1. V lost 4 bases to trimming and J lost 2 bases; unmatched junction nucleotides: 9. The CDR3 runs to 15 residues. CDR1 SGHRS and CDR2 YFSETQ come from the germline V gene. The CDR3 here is CASSLGQAGAYEQYF. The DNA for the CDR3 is TGCGCCAGCAGCCTAGGACAGGCAGGCGCCTACGAGCAGTACTTC.

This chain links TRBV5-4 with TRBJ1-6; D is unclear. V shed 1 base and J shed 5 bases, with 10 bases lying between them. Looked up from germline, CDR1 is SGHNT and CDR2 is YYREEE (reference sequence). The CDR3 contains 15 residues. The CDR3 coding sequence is TGTGCCAGCAGCTTGCGGTCGGGAAATAATTCACCCCTCCACTTT. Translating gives CASSLRSGNNSPLHF.

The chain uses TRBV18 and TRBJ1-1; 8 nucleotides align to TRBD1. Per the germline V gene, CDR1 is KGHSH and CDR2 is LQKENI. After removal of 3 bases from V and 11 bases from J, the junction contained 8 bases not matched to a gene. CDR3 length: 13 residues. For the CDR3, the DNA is TGTGCCAGCTCACCCGGACAGGGTGTGAATGCTTTCTTT. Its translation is CASSPGQGVNAFF.

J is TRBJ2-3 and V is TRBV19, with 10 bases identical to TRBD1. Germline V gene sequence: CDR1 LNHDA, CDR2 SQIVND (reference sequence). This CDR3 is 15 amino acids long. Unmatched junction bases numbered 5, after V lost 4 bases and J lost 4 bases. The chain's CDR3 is CASSTGTGVADTQYF. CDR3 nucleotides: TGTGCCAGTAGTACCGGGACAGGGGTTGCAGATACGCAGTATTTT.

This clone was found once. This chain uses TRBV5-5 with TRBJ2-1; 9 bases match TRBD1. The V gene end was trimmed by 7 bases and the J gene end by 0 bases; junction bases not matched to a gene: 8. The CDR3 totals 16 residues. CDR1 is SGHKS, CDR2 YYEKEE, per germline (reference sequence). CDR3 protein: CASGTGQGFSYNEQFF. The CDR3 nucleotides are TGTGCCAGCGGGACGGGACAGGGATTCTCCTACAATGAGCAGTTCTTC.

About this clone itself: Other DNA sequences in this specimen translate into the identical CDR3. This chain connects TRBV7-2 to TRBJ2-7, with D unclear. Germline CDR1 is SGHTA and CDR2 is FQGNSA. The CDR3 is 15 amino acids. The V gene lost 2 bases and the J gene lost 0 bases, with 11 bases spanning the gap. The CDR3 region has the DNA TGTGCCAGCAGCTTATACAGATCCTCCTCCTACGAGCAGTACTTC. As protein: CASSLYRSSSYEQYF.

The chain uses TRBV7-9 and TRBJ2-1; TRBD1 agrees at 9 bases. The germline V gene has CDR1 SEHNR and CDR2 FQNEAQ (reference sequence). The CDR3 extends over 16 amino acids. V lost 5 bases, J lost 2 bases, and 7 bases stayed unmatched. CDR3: CASSRGTGSTYNEQFF. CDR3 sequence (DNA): TGTGCCAGCAGCCGCGGGACAGGGAGTACCTACAATGAGCAGTTCTTC.

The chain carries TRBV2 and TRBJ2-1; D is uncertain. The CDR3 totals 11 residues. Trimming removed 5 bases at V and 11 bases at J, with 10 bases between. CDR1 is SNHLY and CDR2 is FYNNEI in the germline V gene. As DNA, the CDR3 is TGTGCCAGCAGTCCACCACTTAAGCAGTTCTTC. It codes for CASSPPLKQFF.

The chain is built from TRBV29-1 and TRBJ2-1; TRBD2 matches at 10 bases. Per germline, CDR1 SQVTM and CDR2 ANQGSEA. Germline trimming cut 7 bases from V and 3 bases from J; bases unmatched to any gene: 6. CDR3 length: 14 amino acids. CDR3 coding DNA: TGCAGCGCTACCCTAGCGGGGGACTACAATGAGCAGTTCTTC. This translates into CSATLAGDYNEQFF.

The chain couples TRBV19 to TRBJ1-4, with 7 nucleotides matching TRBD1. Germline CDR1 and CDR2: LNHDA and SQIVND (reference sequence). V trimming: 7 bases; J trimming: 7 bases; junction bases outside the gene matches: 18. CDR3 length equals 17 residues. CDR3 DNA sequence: TGTGCCAGTAAGGAAAGCCCACAGGGGCTCAGGGGTGAAAAACTGTTTTTT. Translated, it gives CASKESPQGLRGEKLFF.

DNA for the CDR3: TGTGCCAGCAGCCCGGGACAGGGACGTGAAAAACTGTTTTTT. Translating it yields CASSPGQGREKLFF. The chain carries TRBV11-3 and TRBJ1-4; 9 positions match TRBD1. Germline V gene data show CDR1 as SGHNT and CDR2 as YENEEA. With 5 bases clipped from V and 7 bases from J, the junction kept 5 bases outside the gene matches. This CDR3 region has 14 residues.

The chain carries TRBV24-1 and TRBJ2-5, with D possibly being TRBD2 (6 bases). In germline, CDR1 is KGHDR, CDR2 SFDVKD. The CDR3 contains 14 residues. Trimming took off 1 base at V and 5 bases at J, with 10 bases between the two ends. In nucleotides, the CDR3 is TGTGCCACCAGTGATTTCATAAGCGGGGAGACCCAGTACTTC. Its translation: CATSDFISGETQYF.

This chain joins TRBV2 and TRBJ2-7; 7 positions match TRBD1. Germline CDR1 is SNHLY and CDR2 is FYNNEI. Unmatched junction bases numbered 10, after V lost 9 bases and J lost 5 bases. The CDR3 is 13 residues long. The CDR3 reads CASGPGQKNEQYF. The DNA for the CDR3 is TGTGCCAGTGGACCGGGACAGAAAAACGAGCAGTACTTC.

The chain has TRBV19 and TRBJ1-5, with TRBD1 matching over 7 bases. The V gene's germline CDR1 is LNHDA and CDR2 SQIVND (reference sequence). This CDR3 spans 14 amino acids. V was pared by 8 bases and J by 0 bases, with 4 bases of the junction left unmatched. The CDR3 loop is CASGGQHSNQPQHF. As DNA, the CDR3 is TGTGCCAGTGGGGGACAGCATAGCAATCAGCCCCAGCATTTT.

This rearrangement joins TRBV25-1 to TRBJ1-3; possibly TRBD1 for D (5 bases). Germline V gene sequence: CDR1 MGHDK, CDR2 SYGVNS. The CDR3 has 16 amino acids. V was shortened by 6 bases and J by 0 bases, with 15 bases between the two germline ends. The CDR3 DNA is TGTGCCAGCAGGAAACAGGACGCCAGCTCTGGAAACACCATATATTTT. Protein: CASRKQDASSGNTIYF.

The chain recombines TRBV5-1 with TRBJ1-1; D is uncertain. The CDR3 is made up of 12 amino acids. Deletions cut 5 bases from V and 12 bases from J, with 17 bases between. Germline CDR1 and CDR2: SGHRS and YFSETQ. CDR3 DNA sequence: TGCGCCAGCAGGGACTCAGGAACGACGTCTTTCTTT. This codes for CASRDSGTTSFF.

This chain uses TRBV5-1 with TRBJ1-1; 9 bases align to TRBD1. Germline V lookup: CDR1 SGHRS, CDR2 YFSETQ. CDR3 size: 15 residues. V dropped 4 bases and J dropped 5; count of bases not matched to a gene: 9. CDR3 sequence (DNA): TGCGCCAGCAGCGTACTACAGGGGGCTGTGACTGAAGCTTTCTTT. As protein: CASSVLQGAVTEAFF.

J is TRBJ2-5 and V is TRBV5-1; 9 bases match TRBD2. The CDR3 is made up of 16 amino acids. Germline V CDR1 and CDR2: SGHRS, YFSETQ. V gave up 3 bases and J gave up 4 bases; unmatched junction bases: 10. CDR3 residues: CASSWGRTSVPETQYF. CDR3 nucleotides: TGCGCCAGCAGCTGGGGAAGGACTAGCGTCCCAGAGACCCAGTACTTC.